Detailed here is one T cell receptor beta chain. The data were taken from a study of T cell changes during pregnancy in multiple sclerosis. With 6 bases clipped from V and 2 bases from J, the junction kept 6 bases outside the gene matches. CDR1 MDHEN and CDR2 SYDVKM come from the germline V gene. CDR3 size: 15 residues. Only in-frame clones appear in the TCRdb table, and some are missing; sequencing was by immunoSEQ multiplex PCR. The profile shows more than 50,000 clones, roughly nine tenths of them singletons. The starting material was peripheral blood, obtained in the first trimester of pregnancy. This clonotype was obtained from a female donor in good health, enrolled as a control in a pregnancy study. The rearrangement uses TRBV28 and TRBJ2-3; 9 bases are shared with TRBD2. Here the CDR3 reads CASRVLAGLTDTQYF. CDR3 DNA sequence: TGTGCCAGCAGAGTACTAGCGGGCCTCACAGATACGCAGTATTTT.